This is a list of T cell receptor beta chains from one sample in a study of Ad26.COV2.S vaccination and SARS-CoV-2 variants. Clones were sequenced by immunoSEQ multiplex PCR, and TCRdb holds only the in-frame ones, with some missing. The repertoire has hundreds of thousands of clones, around 89% of them found once; the top ten carry around 1.4%. The sequenced sample was peripheral blood, obtained in a trial of Ad26.COV2.S vaccine versus placebo. The receptors here all came from a person between 18 and 65 years old who received the Ad26.COV2.S COVID-19 vaccine or a placebo. Each CDR3 is given with its conserved first and last residue. Each record gives: CDR3 protein, CDR3 DNA, clone size, V gene, D gene, CDR3 length, J gene. A D gene is named only where the DNA matches it firmly. Clone size is shown for a subset of rows, as once, few, many or a class of expanded clone.

cdr3_aa: CASSLRGTGGNTQYF; cdr3_nt: TGTGCCAGCAGCCTCAGAGGGACAGGGGGCAATACGCAGTATTTT; clone_size: -; v_call: TRBV27; d_call: TRBD1; cdr3_length: 15; j_call: TRBJ2-3
cdr3_aa: CASSLMGNHNSPLHF; cdr3_nt: TGTGCCAGCAGTTTAATGGGGAACCATAATTCACCCCTCCACTTT; clone_size: -; v_call: TRBV27; d_call: -; cdr3_length: 15; j_call: TRBJ1-6
cdr3_aa: CASSPPWTGIYEQYF; cdr3_nt: TGTGCCAGCAGCCCGCCTTGGACAGGAATCTACGAGCAGTACTTC; clone_size: -; v_call: TRBV3-1/TRBV3-2; d_call: TRBD1; cdr3_length: 15; j_call: TRBJ2-7
cdr3_aa: CASSSQGAEQYF; cdr3_nt: TGTGCCAGCAGTTCACAGGGGGCCGAGCAGTACTTC; clone_size: -; v_call: TRBV7-2; d_call: TRBD1; cdr3_length: 12; j_call: TRBJ2-7
cdr3_aa: CASRTVNTEAFF; cdr3_nt: TGCGCCAGCAGGACAGTGAACACTGAAGCTTTCTTT; clone_size: -; v_call: TRBV5-1; d_call: -; cdr3_length: 12; j_call: TRBJ1-1
cdr3_aa: CASSPDLGSYNEQFF; cdr3_nt: TGCGCCAGCAGCCCAGACCTGGGTTCCTACAATGAGCAGTTCTTC; clone_size: -; v_call: TRBV4-3; d_call: -; cdr3_length: 15; j_call: TRBJ2-1
cdr3_aa: CASSEGTGGRGGYTF; cdr3_nt: TGTGCCAGCAGTGAGGGGACAGGTGGGCGAGGGGGCTACACCTTC; clone_size: once; v_call: TRBV6-6; d_call: TRBD1; cdr3_length: 15; j_call: TRBJ1-2
cdr3_aa: CASSSGQANEKLFF; cdr3_nt: TGTGCCAGCAGCTCCGGACAGGCTAATGAAAAACTGTTTTTT; clone_size: -; v_call: TRBV6-2/TRBV6-3; d_call: TRBD1; cdr3_length: 14; j_call: TRBJ1-4
cdr3_aa: CASQPGQRSYEQYF; cdr3_nt: TGTGCCAGCCAACCGGGACAGCGATCCTACGAGCAGTACTTC; clone_size: -; v_call: TRBV11-2; d_call: TRBD1; cdr3_length: 14; j_call: TRBJ2-7
cdr3_aa: CASWGQGHEQFF; cdr3_nt: TGTGCCAGCTGGGGGCAGGGCCATGAGCAGTTCTTC; clone_size: -; v_call: TRBV6-5; d_call: -; cdr3_length: 12; j_call: TRBJ2-1
cdr3_aa: CASSFSLSSYNEQFF; cdr3_nt: TGTGCCAGCAGCTTCTCGTTAAGCTCCTACAATGAGCAGTTCTTC; clone_size: -; v_call: TRBV7-9; d_call: -; cdr3_length: 15; j_call: TRBJ2-1
cdr3_aa: CASSQRDEQFF; cdr3_nt: TGTGCCAGCAGTCAGAGGGATGAGCAGTTCTTC; clone_size: -; v_call: TRBV12-3/TRBV12-4; d_call: -; cdr3_length: 11; j_call: TRBJ2-1
cdr3_aa: CASSLRDRGYGYTF; cdr3_nt: TGTGCCAGCAGCCTCCGGGACAGGGGCTATGGCTACACCTTC; clone_size: -; v_call: TRBV7-9; d_call: TRBD1; cdr3_length: 14; j_call: TRBJ1-2
cdr3_aa: CASTTGHISYEQYF; cdr3_nt: TGTGCCAGCACTACGGGACATATCTCCTACGAGCAGTACTTC; clone_size: once; v_call: TRBV6-5; d_call: -; cdr3_length: 14; j_call: TRBJ2-7
cdr3_aa: CAWSLGQIFYNEQFF; cdr3_nt: TGTGCCTGGAGTTTGGGGCAGATTTTCTACAATGAGCAGTTCTTC; clone_size: -; v_call: TRBV30; d_call: -; cdr3_length: 15; j_call: TRBJ2-1
cdr3_aa: CASSYRSRDGYTF; cdr3_nt: TGTGCCAGCAGTTACCGATCGCGTGATGGCTACACCTTC; clone_size: -; v_call: TRBV6-2/TRBV6-3; d_call: -; cdr3_length: 13; j_call: TRBJ1-2
cdr3_aa: CAIRNQGAYEQYF; cdr3_nt: TGTGCCATCAGAAATCAGGGCGCCTACGAGCAGTACTTC; clone_size: -; v_call: TRBV10-3; d_call: -; cdr3_length: 13; j_call: TRBJ2-7
cdr3_aa: CASSLTGTGTTDTQYF; cdr3_nt: TGTGCCAGCAGCTTAACCGGGACAGGGACAACAGATACGCAGTATTTT; clone_size: -; v_call: TRBV7-2; d_call: TRBD1; cdr3_length: 16; j_call: TRBJ2-3
cdr3_aa: CASTPPRREYCEQYF; cdr3_nt: TGTGCCAGCACCCCGCCCCGGCGGGAGTACTGCGAGCAGTACTTC; clone_size: -; v_call: TRBV11-3; d_call: TRBD2; cdr3_length: 15; j_call: TRBJ2-7
cdr3_aa: CASSFFGRRSYNEQFF; cdr3_nt: TGTGCCAGCAGCTTCTTTGGCAGACGCTCCTACAATGAGCAGTTCTTC; clone_size: -; v_call: TRBV7-9; d_call: -; cdr3_length: 16; j_call: TRBJ2-1
cdr3_aa: CASSQNRGLAGAEQYF; cdr3_nt: TGTGCCAGCAGCCAAAACCGTGGACTAGCGGGAGCCGAGCAGTACTTC; clone_size: -; v_call: TRBV4-2; d_call: TRBD2; cdr3_length: 16; j_call: TRBJ2-7
cdr3_aa: CASSYSDSSYGYTF; cdr3_nt: TGTGCCAGCAGTTACTCGGATAGTTCTTATGGCTACACCTTC; clone_size: few; v_call: TRBV6-5; d_call: -; cdr3_length: 14; j_call: TRBJ1-2
cdr3_aa: CSVRAGGNTGELFF; cdr3_nt: TGCAGCGTACGAGCGGGGGGGAACACCGGGGAGCTGTTTTTT; clone_size: -; v_call: TRBV29-1; d_call: TRBD2; cdr3_length: 14; j_call: TRBJ2-2
cdr3_aa: CASSLAGGRAVNEQFF; cdr3_nt: TGCGCCAGCAGCTTGGCCGGCGGGAGGGCCGTCAATGAGCAGTTCTTC; clone_size: -; v_call: TRBV5-1; d_call: TRBD2; cdr3_length: 16; j_call: TRBJ2-1
cdr3_aa: CASSDLGTGDVYGYTF; cdr3_nt: TGTGCCAGCAGTGACCTCGGGACAGGGGACGTCTATGGCTACACCTTC; clone_size: -; v_call: TRBV25-1; d_call: TRBD1; cdr3_length: 16; j_call: TRBJ1-2
cdr3_aa: CSARRSGEQFF; cdr3_nt: TGCAGTGCTCGCAGGTCGGGGGAGCAGTTCTTC; clone_size: once; v_call: TRBV20-1; d_call: -; cdr3_length: 11; j_call: TRBJ2-1
cdr3_aa: CASSLGDRNYEQYF; cdr3_nt: TGTGCCAGCAGCTTAGGGGACAGAAACTACGAGCAGTACTTC; clone_size: -; v_call: TRBV7-9; d_call: TRBD1; cdr3_length: 14; j_call: TRBJ2-7
cdr3_aa: CASKPAGGNTGELFF; cdr3_nt: TGTGCCAGCAAACCGGCGGGAGGGAACACCGGGGAGCTGTTTTTT; clone_size: -; v_call: TRBV6-5; d_call: TRBD2; cdr3_length: 15; j_call: TRBJ2-2
cdr3_aa: CASSPYGTGSEAFF; cdr3_nt: TGTGCCAGCAGCCCGTACGGGACAGGCTCTGAAGCTTTCTTT; clone_size: -; v_call: TRBV7-9; d_call: TRBD1; cdr3_length: 14; j_call: TRBJ1-1
cdr3_aa: CASQRGTVPSGANVLTF; cdr3_nt: TGTGCCAGTCAACGAGGGACAGTCCCTTCTGGGGCCAACGTCCTGACTTTC; clone_size: -; v_call: TRBV19; d_call: TRBD1; cdr3_length: 17; j_call: TRBJ2-6
cdr3_aa: CASSRKPGLGDTGELFF; cdr3_nt: TGTGCCAGCAGCCGAAAACCGGGACTAGGGGACACCGGGGAGCTGTTTTTT; clone_size: -; v_call: TRBV7-9; d_call: TRBD2; cdr3_length: 17; j_call: TRBJ2-2
cdr3_aa: CASGTALNTGELFF; cdr3_nt: TGTGCCAGCGGTACCGCATTGAACACCGGGGAGCTGTTTTTT; clone_size: -; v_call: TRBV25-1; d_call: -; cdr3_length: 14; j_call: TRBJ2-2
cdr3_aa: CASSQTSGGTLSTDTQYF; cdr3_nt: TGTGCCAGCAGCCAGACTAGCGGGGGAACTCTCAGCACAGATACGCAGTATTTT; clone_size: -; v_call: TRBV9; d_call: TRBD2; cdr3_length: 18; j_call: TRBJ2-3
cdr3_aa: CASSLAKGLPYEQYF; cdr3_nt: TGTGCCAGCAGCTTGGCGAAGGGGCTACCCTACGAGCAGTACTTC; clone_size: -; v_call: TRBV5-4; d_call: -; cdr3_length: 15; j_call: TRBJ2-7
cdr3_aa: CATSGQLNTGELFF; cdr3_nt: TGTGCCACATCGGGACAGTTAAACACCGGGGAGCTGTTTTTT; clone_size: -; v_call: TRBV24-1; d_call: TRBD1; cdr3_length: 14; j_call: TRBJ2-2
cdr3_aa: CATRKGGTRYEQYF; cdr3_nt: TGTGCCACCAGGAAGGGGGGGACCCGTTACGAGCAGTACTTC; clone_size: -; v_call: TRBV28; d_call: -; cdr3_length: 14; j_call: TRBJ2-7
cdr3_aa: CASSLVPGYNEQFF; cdr3_nt: TGTGCCAGCAGCTTGGTCCCAGGATACAATGAGCAGTTCTTC; clone_size: once; v_call: TRBV11-2; d_call: -; cdr3_length: 14; j_call: TRBJ2-1
cdr3_aa: CASSSHGTDNYGYTF; cdr3_nt: TGCGCCAGCAGCTCCCACGGGACAGATAACTATGGCTACACCTTC; clone_size: -; v_call: TRBV5-1; d_call: TRBD1; cdr3_length: 15; j_call: TRBJ1-2
cdr3_aa: CASSKVGTSGRFGNEQFF; cdr3_nt: TGTGCCAGCAGTAAAGTGGGGACTAGCGGGAGGTTTGGCAATGAGCAGTTCTTC; clone_size: -; v_call: TRBV5-4; d_call: TRBD2; cdr3_length: 18; j_call: TRBJ2-1
cdr3_aa: CASSFGGELYEQYF; cdr3_nt: TGCGCCAGCAGCTTCGGGGGAGAGCTCTACGAGCAGTACTTC; clone_size: -; v_call: TRBV5-1; d_call: -; cdr3_length: 14; j_call: TRBJ2-7
cdr3_aa: CASSQGTVNSPLHF; cdr3_nt: TGCGCCAGCAGCCAAGGAACAGTCAATTCACCCCTCCACTTT; clone_size: -; v_call: TRBV4-1; d_call: -; cdr3_length: 14; j_call: TRBJ1-6
cdr3_aa: CAWTPPQGSSGNTIYF; cdr3_nt: TGTGCCTGGACCCCGCCACAGGGGAGCTCTGGAAACACCATATATTTT; clone_size: -; v_call: TRBV30; d_call: TRBD1; cdr3_length: 16; j_call: TRBJ1-3
cdr3_aa: CASSLVNYNEQFF; cdr3_nt: TGTGCCAGCAGTTTAGTGAATTACAATGAGCAGTTCTTC; clone_size: -; v_call: TRBV12-3/TRBV12-4; d_call: -; cdr3_length: 13; j_call: TRBJ2-1
cdr3_aa: CASSHHPSLPGQDAYGYTF; cdr3_nt: TGTGCCAGCAGCCACCATCCCTCCCTCCCGGGACAAGACGCCTATGGCTACACCTTC; clone_size: -; v_call: TRBV9; d_call: -; cdr3_length: 19; j_call: TRBJ1-2
cdr3_aa: CAWSVGGPETQYF; cdr3_nt: TGTGCCTGGAGTGTAGGCGGCCCAGAGACCCAGTACTTC; clone_size: -; v_call: TRBV30; d_call: -; cdr3_length: 13; j_call: TRBJ2-5
cdr3_aa: CASSRESYNSPLHF; cdr3_nt: TGTGCCAGCAGTCGAGAATCCTATAATTCACCCCTCCACTTT; clone_size: once; v_call: TRBV6-5; d_call: -; cdr3_length: 14; j_call: TRBJ1-6
cdr3_aa: CASSWDRGNYGYTF; cdr3_nt: TGTGCCAGCAGTTGGGACAGGGGGAACTATGGCTACACCTTC; clone_size: -; v_call: TRBV27; d_call: TRBD1; cdr3_length: 14; j_call: TRBJ1-2
cdr3_aa: CASSLGANQPQHF; cdr3_nt: TGTGCCAGCAGCCTTGGGGCAAATCAGCCCCAGCATTTT; clone_size: many; v_call: TRBV14; d_call: -; cdr3_length: 13; j_call: TRBJ1-5
cdr3_aa: CASSFWRGEAFF; cdr3_nt: TGTGCCAGCAGTTTCTGGAGGGGTGAAGCTTTCTTT; clone_size: -; v_call: TRBV12-3/TRBV12-4; d_call: -; cdr3_length: 12; j_call: TRBJ1-1
cdr3_aa: CASSYSGGLGGNTIYF; cdr3_nt: TGTGCCAGCAGTTACTCCGGGGGCCTTGGTGGAAACACCATATATTTT; clone_size: -; v_call: TRBV6-6; d_call: -; cdr3_length: 16; j_call: TRBJ1-3
cdr3_aa: CASSKSGTGGTEAFF; cdr3_nt: TGTGCCAGCAGTAAATCCGGGACAGGGGGAACTGAAGCTTTCTTT; clone_size: -; v_call: TRBV6-5; d_call: TRBD1; cdr3_length: 15; j_call: TRBJ1-1
cdr3_aa: CASSVFLGGETQYF; cdr3_nt: TGCGCCAGCAGCGTTTTCTTGGGGGGGGAGACCCAGTACTTC; clone_size: -; v_call: TRBV5-1; d_call: TRBD2; cdr3_length: 14; j_call: TRBJ2-5
cdr3_aa: CASSVERPGTPKDDTGELFF; cdr3_nt: TGTGCCAGCAGCGTAGAGAGGCCCGGGACGCCGAAGGATGATACCGGGGAGCTGTTTTTT; clone_size: -; v_call: TRBV9; d_call: -; cdr3_length: 20; j_call: TRBJ2-2
cdr3_aa: CASSDRGASGNTIYF; cdr3_nt: TGTGCCAGCAGTGATCGGGGGGCTTCTGGAAACACCATATATTTT; clone_size: once; v_call: TRBV2; d_call: -; cdr3_length: 15; j_call: TRBJ1-3